A single sample gave rise to the 6 T cell receptor beta chains below, sequenced in a study of CD8 T cells in ankylosing spondylitis. TCRdb re-called the 5' RACE reads through MiXCR, storing one row per CDR3 protein. This repertoire shows some 200,000 distinct CDR3 sequences, roughly 24% found once; its top ten account for under 7%. The sequencing sample was made of blood, either unsorted or a sorted T cell fraction (not recorded which). The receptor source for this set is a male donor with ankylosing spondylitis or in good health (not recorded which).

This chain connects TRBV29-1 to TRBJ1-2, with TRBD1 matching 8 bases. Germline CDR1 and CDR2: SQVTM and ANQGSEA. V trimming: 7 bases; J trimming: 4 bases; junction bases outside the gene matches: 8. This CDR3 is built from 13 residues. The CDR3 DNA follows: TGCAGCGCTCAAACCGGGACAGGCTATGGCTACACCTTC. This codes for CSAQTGTGYGYTF. Full variable domain (outside the CDR3, taken from reference TRBV29-1 and TRBJ1-2): SAVISQKPSRDICQRGTSLTIQCQVDSQVTMMFWYRQQPGQSLTLIATANQGSEATYESGFVIDKFPISRPNLTFSTLTVSNMSPEDSSIYLCSAQTGTGYGYTFGSGTRLTVV.

This clonotype was seen at least ten times. The chain uses TRBV5-6 and TRBJ2-2; 7 bases fit TRBD1. V was pared by 7 bases and J by 6 bases, with 9 bases of the junction left unmatched. The germline V gene has CDR1 SGHDT and CDR2 YYEEEE. The CDR3 runs 14 residues. CDR3 amino acids: CASENRGFAGELFF. CDR3 nucleotide sequence: TGTGCCAGCGAAAACAGGGGTTTCGCCGGGGAGCTGTTTTTT.

This clonotype was recorded a few times. The gene calls are TRBV5-1 and TRBJ1-4, with 7 bases that match TRBD1. Germline CDR1 is SGHRS and CDR2 is YFSETQ. V lost 8 bases and J lost 2; bases outside the gene matches: 6. The CDR3 sequence is 14 residues long. The CDR3 region is CASTRDSTNEKLFF. CDR3 nucleotides: TGCGCCAGTACCAGGGACAGCACTAATGAAAAACTGTTTTTT. The full variable domain, with the rest looked up from reference TRBV5-1 and TRBJ1-4, is KAGVTQTPRYLIKTRGQQVTLSCSPISGHRSVSWYQQTPGQGLQFLFEYFSETQRNKGNFPGRFSGRQFSNSRSEMNVSTLELGDSALYLCASTRDSTNEKLFFGSGTQLSVL.

The rearrangement uses TRBV6-1 and TRBJ2-1; TRBD2 aligns across 13 bases. V lost 4 bases to trimming and J lost 8 bases; unmatched junction nucleotides: 2. The germline V gene encodes CDR1 MNHNS and CDR2 SASEGT. The CDR3 covers 14 residues. DNA for the CDR3: TGTGCCAGCAGTGGGACTAGCGGGAGTCATGAGCAGTTCTTC. This translates into CASSGTSGSHEQFF.

This clonotype occurred many times. The rearrangement links TRBV20-1 to TRBJ2-4; D uncertain. The CDR3 spans 13 residues. Germline V lookup: CDR1 DFQATT, CDR2 SNEGSKA (reference sequence). Trimming cost V 2 bases and J 7 bases, with 12 bases left between them. In DNA, the CDR3 is TGCAGTGCTAGACCCGGGTCCACCAACATTCAGTACTTC. Translated, it gives CSARPGSTNIQYF.

This clonotype was picked up many times. The chain combines TRBV10-3 with TRBJ2-5, with unresolved D. Looked up from germline, CDR1 is ENHRY and CDR2 is SYGVKD. The CDR3 has 16 amino acids. Trimming stripped 0 bases from V and 3 bases from J, with 14 bases between. The CDR3 sequence: CAISESKGLWEETQYF. The CDR3 DNA follows: TGTGCCATCAGTGAGTCGAAAGGGCTGTGGGAAGAGACCCAGTACTTC.